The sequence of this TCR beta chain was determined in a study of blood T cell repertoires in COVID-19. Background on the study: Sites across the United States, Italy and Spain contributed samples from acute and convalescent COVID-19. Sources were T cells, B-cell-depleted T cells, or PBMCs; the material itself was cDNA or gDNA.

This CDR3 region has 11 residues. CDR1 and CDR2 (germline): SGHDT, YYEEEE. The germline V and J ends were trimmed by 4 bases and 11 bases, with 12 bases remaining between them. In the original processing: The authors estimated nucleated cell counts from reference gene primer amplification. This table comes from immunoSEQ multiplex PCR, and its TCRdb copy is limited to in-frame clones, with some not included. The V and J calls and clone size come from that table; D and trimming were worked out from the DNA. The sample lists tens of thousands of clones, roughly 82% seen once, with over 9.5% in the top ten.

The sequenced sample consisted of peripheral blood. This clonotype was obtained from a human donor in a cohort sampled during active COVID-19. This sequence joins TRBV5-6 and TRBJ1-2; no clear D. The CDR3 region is CASSTATGYTF. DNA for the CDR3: TGTGCCAGCAGCACGGCGACCGGGTACACCTTC.